These 14 T cell receptor beta chains share one sample of origin, sequenced in a study of CD8+CD57+ T cells in acquired aplastic anemia. The use of genomic DNA as template underpinned the TCR beta VDJ and CDR3 profiling. TCRdb re-called the reads through MiXCR, storing one row per CDR3 protein. The data hold some 170,000 distinct CDR3 sequences, with more than 45% observed a single time. Sequencing involved patients with CD8+CD57+ cell expansion previously shown by flow cytometry. What was sequenced was sorted CD4+, CD8+, or CD8+CD57+ T cells (not recorded which) from PBMCs. The receptors here all came from a human donor with aplastic anemia.

The chain combines TRBV12-3 or TRBV12-4 with TRBJ2-5; D is unresolved. This CDR3 contains 13 residues. Trimming shortened V by 3 bases and J by 4 bases, and 9 bases separated the two germline ends. The CDR3 loop reads CASSLRNAETQYF. The DNA of the CDR3 is TGTGCCAGCAGTTTGCGGAATGCAGAGACCCAGTACTTC.

This chain connects TRBV19 to TRBJ1-2, with TRBD1 as a possible D gene (6 bases). CDR3 length equals 14 residues. V shed 4 bases and J shed 4 bases, with 13 bases lying between them. CDR1 LNHDA and CDR2 SQIVND come from the germline V gene (reference sequence). CDR3 residues: CASSTRTEGYGYTF. CDR3 coding DNA: TGTGCCAGTAGTACGCGGACAGAGGGCTATGGCTACACCTTC.

A remark on this clonotype: A much larger clone is a single base away; this may be a read error. The conserved final phenylalanine or tryptophan is absent from the CDR3, which likely points to a read error. The chain combines TRBV2 with TRBJ1-1; 7 bases are shared with TRBD1. The V and J ends lost 4 bases and 0 bases, in that order; junction bases with no gene match: 11. CDR1 and CDR2 (germline): SNHLY, FYNNEI. The CDR3 sequence is 17 residues long. The CDR3 nucleotides read TGTGCCAGCAGTGGCACTTCGGGACAGACGATGAACACTGAAGCTTTCCTT. This translates into CASSGTSGQTMNTEAFL.

The V and J genes are TRBV2 and TRBJ1-5, with D perhaps matching TRBD1 (6 bases). This CDR3 is built from 16 residues. V lost 2 bases to trimming and J lost 5 bases, with 16 bases between them. Germline V gives CDR1 SNHLY, CDR2 FYNNEI. CDR3 protein: CASSELSPQGDQPQHF. The CDR3 DNA follows: TGTGCCAGCAGTGAACTAAGTCCACAGGGAGATCAGCCCCAGCATTTT.

In its sample, this clonotype was seen many times. The chain joins TRBV2 to TRBJ2-3; D call uncertain. The germline V gene encodes CDR1 SNHLY and CDR2 FYNNEI. The V end was cut by 4 bases, the J end by 6 bases, with 11 bases between. CDR3 length: 13 amino acids. CDR3 nucleotides: TGTGCCAGCAGTGTTCTGGAAATTGATACGCAGTATTTT. This translates into CASSVLEIDTQYF. Combining the CDR3 with reference TRBV2 and TRBJ2-3 gives the whole variable domain EPEVTQTPSHQVTQMGQEVILRCVPISNHLYFYWYRQILGQKVEFLVSFYNNEISEKSEIFDDQFSVERPDGSNFTLKIRSTKLEDSAMYFCASSVLEIDTQYFGPGTRLTVL.

This clonotype was seen many times. The chain recombines TRBV6-6 with TRBJ2-3, with a weak D call TRBD2 (6 bases). The V gene's germline CDR1 is MNHNY and CDR2 SVGAGI (reference sequence). Trimming left V 4 bases short and J 3 bases short, with 17 bases between. The CDR3 sequence is 16 residues long. The CDR3 nucleotides are TGTGCCAGCAGTTCCTACAACGCCCGGGGGACAGATACGCAGTATTTT. Translating it yields CASSSYNARGTDTQYF.

This clonotype was picked up one time. The rearrangement links TRBV5-5 to TRBJ1-2, with 8 nucleotides matching TRBD1. CDR3 size: 14 residues. Looked up from germline, CDR1 is SGHKS and CDR2 is YYEKEE (reference sequence). V lost 1 base to trimming and J lost 8 bases; unmatched junction nucleotides: 7. CDR3 amino acids: CASSLTGGSEGYTF. The DNA of the CDR3 is TGTGCCAGCAGCTTGACAGGGGGATCAGAAGGCTACACCTTC.

In regard to this clonotype: A much larger clonotype is one base distant, so this may be a read error. This CDR3 reads CASSFKSTEAFF. The CDR3 region has the DNA TGTGCCAGCAGCTTTAAGAGCACTGAAGCTTTCTTT. V and J are TRBV7-9 and TRBJ1-1; no reliable D call. V was trimmed by 3 bases and J by 4 bases, leaving 6 bases between them. CDR3 length: 12 residues. Per the germline V gene, CDR1 is SEHNR and CDR2 is FQNEAQ (reference sequence).

This clonotype has ten or more counts. The J gene is TRBJ1-2, the V gene TRBV5-8; unclear D gene. In germline, CDR1 is SGHTS, CDR2 YDEGEE. Trimming took 7 bases from V and 2 from J, leaving 9 bases between them. CDR3 length equals 12 residues. The DNA of the CDR3 is TGTGCCAGCCTTTGGCGAAACTATGGCTACACCTTC. As protein: CASLWRNYGYTF. Supplemented by reference TRBV5-8 and TRBJ1-2, the full variable domain reads EAGVTQSPTHLIKTRGQQATLRCSPISGHTSVYWYQQALGLGLQFLLWYDEGEERNRGNFPPRFSGRQFPNYSSELNVNALELEDSALYLCASLWRNYGYTFGSGTRLTVV.

This clonotype was found a few times. The V call is TRBV7-3, the J call TRBJ2-1; 7 nucleotides match TRBD2. The V segment lost 9 bases and the J segment 7 bases; nucleotides outside the gene matches: 0. CDR3 size: 10 residues. CDR1 and CDR2 (germline): SGHTA, FQGTGA. The CDR3 nucleotides are TGTGCCAGTAGCGGGAATGAGCAGTTCTTC. It encodes CASSGNEQFF. The entire variable domain, with the rest obtained from reference TRBV7-3 and TRBJ2-1, is as follows: GAGVSQTPSNKVTEKGKYVELRCDPISGHTALYWYRQSLGQGPEFLIYFQGTGAADDSGLPNDRFFAVRPEGSVSTLKIQRTERGDSAVYLCASSGNEQFFGPGTRLTVL.

This chain uses TRBV10-3 with TRBJ1-5; D is unclear. The CDR3 contains 14 residues. The germline V gene encodes CDR1 ENHRY and CDR2 SYGVKD. V was pared by 0 bases and J by 1 base, with 4 bases between. CDR3: CAISESESNQPQHF. CDR3 nucleotide sequence: TGTGCCATCAGTGAGTCGGAGAGCAATCAGCCCCAGCATTTT.

This clonotype was seen ten or more times. The gene calls are TRBV11-3 and TRBJ1-2; TRBD1 matches at 8 bases. V gave up 5 bases and J gave up 5 bases; unmatched junction bases: 10. Germline V CDR1 and CDR2: SGHNT, YENEEA. The CDR3 sequence is 15 residues long. CDR3 sequence: CASSPRTGQGYGYTF. The DNA of the CDR3 is TGTGCCAGCAGCCCTCGGACAGGGCAGGGGTATGGCTACACCTTC.

This clonotype was detected ten times or more. The rearrangement links TRBV5-6 to TRBJ1-6; D gene uncertain. The CDR3 totals 14 residues. The V gene's germline CDR1 is SGHDT and CDR2 YYEEEE. The germline V and J ends were trimmed by 2 bases and 6 bases, with 9 bases remaining between them. This CDR3 is CASSFLARNSPLHF. As DNA, the CDR3 is TGTGCCAGCAGCTTCTTGGCCCGTAATTCACCCCTCCACTTT.

This sequence joins TRBV7-2 and TRBJ1-2; D perhaps matches TRBD1 (5 bases). Germline loops: CDR1 SGHTA, CDR2 FQGNSA. The V gene lost 8 bases and the J gene lost 8 bases, with 18 bases spanning the gap. This CDR3 has 13 residues. DNA for the CDR3: TGTGCCAGCGGACGGCCGTTTGGGGACGGCTACACCTTC. This translates into CASGRPFGDGYTF.